A single sample gave rise to the 4 T cell receptor beta chains below, sequenced in a study of control samples from healthy donors and cancer patients. Some clones are missing from TCRdb's copy, which holds only in-frame ones; the method was immunoSEQ multiplex PCR. The repertoire holds under 30,000 clones, with 79% as singletons. The sample comprised PBMCs. These TCRs come from a man between 60 and 75 years old with head and neck cancer.

CDR3 in DNA: TGTGCCACCAGCAGAGATCGAGACGGGGATACCTACAATGAGCAGTTCTTC. This encodes CATSRDRDGDTYNEQFF. The chain is built from TRBV15 and TRBJ2-1; possible D gene TRBD2, 5 bases. The CDR3 is 17 residues long. Germline CDR1 and CDR2: LNHNV and YYDKDF (reference sequence). Trimming took off 0 bases at V and 2 bases at J, with 14 bases between the two ends.

The chain carries TRBV7-2 and TRBJ1-1; weak D call: TRBD1 (5 bases). Between the trimmed V and J ends, which lost 3 bases and 2 bases, there was a span of 10 bases. CDR1 and CDR2 from the germline V gene are SGHTA and FQGNSA. The CDR3 consists of 14 residues. Here the CDR3 reads CASSFQGFNTEAFF. DNA for the CDR3: TGTGCCAGCAGCTTCCAGGGTTTTAACACTGAAGCTTTCTTT.

The chain joins TRBV6-5 to TRBJ2-1, with 10 bases that match TRBD2. The germline V gene has CDR1 MNHEY and CDR2 SVGAGI. The J segment lost 10 bases and the V segment lost 2 bases, leaving 11 bases of the junction unmatched. This CDR3 is 16 amino acids long. CDR3 sequence: CASSYEIAGGRGEQFF. CDR3 bases: TGTGCCAGCAGTTACGAAATAGCGGGAGGCCGTGGGGAGCAGTTCTTC.

Only a few counts were recorded for this clone. The chain uses TRBV5-5 and TRBJ2-7; no definite D call. The V end lost 7 bases, the J end lost 2 bases, and 16 bases lay between the germline ends. CDR3 size: 14 residues. Germline V gene data show CDR1 as SGHKS and CDR2 as YYEKEE (reference sequence). The CDR3 sequence is CASDQDRTAYEQYF. The CDR3 nucleotides read TGTGCCAGCGACCAGGACCGGACGGCCTACGAGCAGTACTTC.